This T cell receptor beta chain was observed in a study of blood T cell repertoires in COVID-19 (dated by TCRdb to the early 2020s). About the investigation overall: The collaborator samples originated in the United States, Italy and Spain and spanned the acute and convalescent phases of COVID-19. The material from the prospective study consisted of cDNA or gDNA derived from T cells, B-cell-depleted T cells, or PBMCs. The samples were drawn from two sources: the first 160 participants of the ongoing ImmuneRACE study, and 1,000 to 1,500 subjects contributed by 6 global collaborators. The dataset comprised deeply sampled blood TCRbeta repertoires from subjects exposed to, actively infected with, or recovered from COVID-19. Where HLA class I and class II types were available, the types were taken from metadata supplied by the sample provider, not from assay-based typing. The repertoires were released in a freely available public database meant as a resource for research on the immune response to SARS-CoV-2. A de-identified subject ID, COVID-19 status, age in years and sex were almost always included in the sample metadata.

A note on this clone: Its antigen is not yet known. The input lacks base qualities; no much larger clone sits a single base away.

TCRbeta CDR3 regions were amplified from genomic DNA using the immunoSEQ Assay, a bias-controlled multiplex PCR. The study's processing was this. The number of nucleated cells in each sample was estimated from the amplification of reference gene primers within the assay. To quantify the absolute abundance of each unique TCRbeta CDR3 rearrangement, sequence reads were collapsed and filtered. For each sample, productive Simpson clonality was calculated as the square root of Simpson's diversity index over productive rearrangements. TCRdb took over this immuneACCESS table, retaining in-frame rearrangements with V and J assigned. Such tables are incomplete; in checked studies, under half of the missing clones stem from an unresolved V gene, and the remainder is unexplained. The DNA was the basis for D and trimming; V, J and clone size are from that table. In this sample the table shows about 170,000 clones, roughly nine tenths of which occur a single time. Together, the top ten hold 2.5% to 4% of the sample.

Whole blood was collected in K2EDTA tubes by collaborating institutions according to the institutions' own protocols. For TCRbeta analysis, collaborators shipped samples as frozen whole blood, isolated PBMCs, or DNA extracted from either of those sample types. Summary of the overall study and its limitations: The amount of clinical and demographic metadata varied by source and participant and was provided uncurated.

Measured from the cysteine to the phenylalanine, the CDR3 is 15 residues long. The CDR3 DNA has 45 bases and is translated from base 1. Source material: peripheral blood. This receptor was identified in a man between 65 and 85 years old with acute or convalescent COVID-19. The chain is assembled from TRBV12-1 and TRBJ2-2; the table names TRBD1, a call not compared with the DNA. TRBV12-1 is marked as a pseudogene. Here the CDR3 is given as CASSSGIRNTGELFF. The DNA sequence follows: TGTGCCAGCAGCTCAGGGATCAGGAACACCGGGGAGCTGTTTTTT.